This TCR beta chain was retrieved from a study of memory CD4+ T cells and cytomegalovirus serostatus. Study overall: This sample comes from healthy Belgian adults, under 10 CMV seropositive, some 22 seronegative. Overall study findings and caveats: 67 of 164 known CMV-associated TCRbeta sequences appeared in CD4+ memory.

In regard to this clone: Antigen unknown.

The sort gate was single viable CD3+CD4+CD8-CD45RO+ cells for memory CD4+ T cells. CMV serostatus came from serum IgG against pp150, pp28, p38, p52. The protocol was immunoSEQ multiplex PCR, while the TCRdb copy is restricted to in-frame clones and leaves out a portion. Here the sample spans about 56,000 clones, about 81% being singletons. The clonotype was recovered from an adult in good health and CMV-seronegative. Sequenced sample: memory CD4+ T cells from blood.

Here the CDR3 reads CASSPLGQGDNQPQHF. The CDR3 coding sequence is TGTGCCAGCTCACCGTTAGGACAGGGGGACAATCAGCCCCAGCATTTT. The rearrangement joins TRBV18 to TRBJ1-5; the match to TRBD1 covers 10 bases. Losses at the gene ends were 3 bases for V and 3 bases for J; bases not matched to a gene: 5. Germline CDR1 reads KGHSH; CDR2 reads LQKENI. The CDR3 sequence is 16 residues long.